These 18 T cell receptor beta chains were sequenced from one sample in a study of blood T cell repertoires in COVID-19. Sequenced by immunoSEQ multiplex PCR; TCRdb stores in-frame clones only, minus some. The profile shows around 270,000 clones, roughly 86% of them singletons. The sample comprised peripheral blood. Receptor source: a woman between 50 and 59 years old with acute or convalescent COVID-19.

The chain uses TRBV29-1 and TRBJ2-7; 10 bases map to TRBD2. V lost 5 bases and J lost 6; bases outside the gene matches: 13. There are 15 residues in the CDR3. The germline gives CDR1 SQVTM, CDR2 ANQGSEA. DNA of the CDR3: TGCAGCGTTCGCTTAACTAGCGGGAAAGGCGGCGAGCAGTACTTC. Its translation is CSVRLTSGKGGEQYF.

The chain uses TRBV5-1 and TRBJ2-1, with 9 positions matching TRBD2. This CDR3 has 16 residues. After removal of 0 bases from V and 8 bases from J, the junction contained 9 bases not matched to a gene. Germline assignment: CDR1 SGHRS and CDR2 YFSETQ. The CDR3 spells CASSLAGREGRDEQFF. CDR3 in DNA: TGCGCCAGCAGCTTGGCGGGGCGGGAGGGCCGGGATGAGCAGTTCTTC. The complete variable domain, with remaining parts taken from reference TRBV5-1 and TRBJ2-1, reads KAGVTQTPRYLIKTRGQQVTLSCSPISGHRSVSWYQQTPGQGLQFLFEYFSETQRNKGNFPGRFSGRQFSNSRSEMNVSTLELGDSALYLCASSLAGREGRDEQFFGPGTRLTVL.

This clone was detected only once. The gene calls are TRBV4-2 and TRBJ2-7; possibly TRBD2 for D (6 bases). CDR1 and CDR2 (germline): LGHNA, YNFKEQ. The CDR3 totals 20 residues. Trimming took 1 base from V and 2 from J, leaving 27 bases between them. The DNA of the CDR3 is TGTGCCAGCAGCCAAGTGGCCGGGCCCCCCGACGGGACTCCTGCCTACGAGCAGTACTTC. It yields the protein CASSQVAGPPDGTPAYEQYF.

The chain couples TRBV6-5 to TRBJ1-5; D remains ambiguous. V dropped 0 bases and J dropped 4 bases, with 13 bases sitting between them. The CDR3 extends over 16 amino acids. Germline V lookup: CDR1 MNHEY, CDR2 SVGAGI. CDR3 protein: CASSYSGRGLNQPQHF. The CDR3 DNA sequence: TGTGCCAGCAGTTACTCTGGTAGAGGTTTGAATCAGCCCCAGCATTTT.

The chain uses TRBV27 and TRBJ2-5; the D gene is possibly TRBD1 (5 bases). Per the germline V gene, CDR1 is MNHEY and CDR2 is SMNVEV (reference sequence). The CDR3 has 15 residues. With 2 bases removed from V and 2 bases from J, the gap between germline ends came to 12 bases. For the CDR3, the DNA is TGTGCCAGCAGTTTAGGAGTAGGGGTTCAAGAGACCCAGTACTTC. It encodes CASSLGVGVQETQYF.

This clone was seen only once. The V and J genes are TRBV4-1 and TRBJ2-7, with D tentatively TRBD1 (5 bases). The CDR3 contains 14 residues. V was clipped by 2 bases and J by 2 bases, with 10 bases between them. CDR1 and CDR2 from the germline V gene are MGHRA and YSYEKL. CDR3 amino acids: CASSQLARAYEQYF. In nucleotides, the CDR3 is TGCGCCAGCAGCCAATTGGCCAGGGCCTACGAGCAGTACTTC.

The chain links TRBV5-1 to TRBJ2-1, with 9 bases aligning to TRBD2. The CDR3 runs 16 residues. V gave up 0 bases and J gave up 5 bases; unmatched junction bases: 6. Germline-derived CDR1 and CDR2 are SGHRS and YFSETQ. CDR3 amino acids: CASSLARLAENNEQFF. The CDR3 coding sequence is TGCGCCAGCAGCTTGGCCCGACTAGCGGAAAACAATGAGCAGTTCTTC.

The J gene is TRBJ2-1, the V gene TRBV27; the match to TRBD2 covers 9 bases. The germline V gene has CDR1 MNHEY and CDR2 SMNVEV (reference sequence). V lost 6 bases to trimming and J lost 4 bases; unmatched junction nucleotides: 13. The CDR3 has 17 residues. The CDR3 loop is CASSPELASGTYNEQFF. In DNA form, the CDR3 reads TGTGCCAGCAGCCCCGAGTTGGCTAGCGGGACGTACAATGAGCAGTTCTTC.

This chain's CDR3 is CASTWDTKNTEAFF. DNA of the CDR3: TGTGCCAGTACCTGGGACACTAAGAACACTGAAGCTTTCTTT. This chain links TRBV19 with TRBJ1-1; perhaps TRBD1 as D (6 bases). The CDR3 is made up of 14 amino acids. Germline CDR1 reads LNHDA; CDR2 reads SQIVND (reference sequence). Trimming left V 7 bases short and J 1 base short, with 13 bases between.

CDR3 in DNA: TGTGCCAGCAGTTTATCCACAGTCCCTCGGGGCTACACCTTC. This encodes CASSLSTVPRGYTF. V is TRBV27 and J is TRBJ1-2, with D unresolved. V lost 0 bases to trimming and J lost 8 bases, with 13 bases between them. The CDR3 loop spans 14 amino acids. Germline CDR1 is MNHEY and CDR2 is SMNVEV (reference sequence).

The J gene is TRBJ2-1, the V gene TRBV7-9; tentatively, D is TRBD1 (6 bases). The CDR3 spans 15 residues. CDR1 and CDR2 (germline): SEHNR, FQNEAQ (reference sequence). Trimming took 3 bases from V and 2 from J, leaving 11 bases between them. The CDR3 DNA reads TGTGCCAGCAGCTTGAAGGGACAAGCCTACAATGAGCAGTTCTTC. The encoded protein is CASSLKGQAYNEQFF.

V usage is TRBV6-1 and J usage is TRBJ1-2; D gene uncertain. The germline gives CDR1 MNHNS, CDR2 SASEGT. V lost 3 bases to trimming and J lost 4 bases, with 18 bases between them. This CDR3 is 16 amino acids long. The CDR3 spells CASSEAHGSVPYGYTF. The CDR3 DNA sequence: TGTGCCAGCAGTGAGGCTCACGGGTCGGTGCCCTATGGCTACACCTTC.

The chain is built from TRBV3-1 (or the pseudogene TRBV3-2) and TRBJ1-2; possible D gene TRBD1, 5 bases. Germline V lookup: CDR1 LGHDT, CDR2 YNNKEL (reference sequence). CDR3 length equals 12 residues. V was shortened by 2 bases and J by 8 bases, with 9 bases between the two germline ends. The chain's CDR3 is CASSQSTGGYTF. CDR3 bases: TGTGCCAGCAGCCAATCCACAGGCGGCTACACCTTC.

The chain uses TRBV4-2 and TRBJ2-2; TRBD2 matches at 9 bases. The germline gives CDR1 LGHNA, CDR2 YNFKEQ. There are 17 residues in the CDR3. V lost 3 bases to trimming and J lost 0 bases; unmatched junction nucleotides: 5. The CDR3 loop is CASSQMVAGANTGELFF. CDR3 sequence (DNA): TGTGCCAGCAGCCAGATGGTAGCGGGGGCGAACACCGGGGAGCTGTTTTTT.

The rearrangement joins TRBV6-5 to TRBJ2-7; the match to TRBD2 covers 10 bases. The junction had 2 bases not matched to a gene; V was cut back by 4 bases and J by 5 bases. Germline V gene sequence: CDR1 MNHEY, CDR2 SVGAGI. The CDR3 contains 13 residues. In nucleotides, the CDR3 is TGTGCCAGCAGTTTTACTAGCGGGAACGAGCAGTACTTC. Encoded protein: CASSFTSGNEQYF.

This clone is a singleton in its sample. V is TRBV12-3 or TRBV12-4 and J is TRBJ1-1, with D possibly matching TRBD1 (5 bases). The CDR3 has 13 amino acids. The ends were cut back, 5 bases at V and 4 bases at J, with 11 bases in the middle. CDR3 sequence: CASSNQGSTEAFF. The CDR3 nucleotides are TGTGCCAGCAGTAATCAGGGAAGCACTGAAGCTTTCTTT.

In this sample, this clone turned up once. The chain joins TRBV9 to TRBJ1-1; TRBD1 agrees at 9 bases. Per germline, CDR1 SGDLS and CDR2 YYNGEE. Unmatched junction bases numbered 7, after V lost 3 bases and J lost 4 bases. This CDR3 comprises 15 residues. The CDR3 region has the DNA TGTGCCAGCAGCGCCACAGGGGGCTGGGGCACTGAAGCTTTCTTT. Protein product: CASSATGGWGTEAFF.

The V gene is TRBV2, the J gene TRBJ1-1; 8 bases are a match to TRBD1. Germline CDR1 reads SNHLY; CDR2 reads FYNNEI. V dropped 6 bases and J dropped 0; count of bases not matched to a gene: 12. The CDR3 loop spans 17 amino acids. CDR3 amino acids: CASSHPPGGQLNTEAFF. DNA of the CDR3: TGTGCCAGCAGCCACCCCCCAGGGGGCCAATTGAACACTGAAGCTTTCTTT.